Here is one TCR beta chain with its context. Compared with germline, one end of the junction differs, possibly owing to a read error. The data stem from a study of T-cell reconstitution after alpha-beta-depleted transplantation in children. This CDR3 spans 13 amino acids. The TCRbeta library was prepared with unique molecular identifiers. TCRdb re-analysed the PCR reads in MiXCR, keeping a single row per CDR3 protein. The sample lists around 480,000 distinct CDR3 sequences; 32% were seen once. The chain combines TRBV12-3 or TRBV12-4 with TRBJ1-1; unclear D gene. Sequenced here: PBMCs from the stem cell graft donor, sampled from the stem cell graft. The TCR originated in a human donor who donated a stem cell graft to a child with aplastic anemia. Written as DNA, the CDR3 is TGTGCCACCAGTTTAGGCGGGAACACTGAAGCTTTCTTT. This sequence encodes CATSLGGNTEAFF.